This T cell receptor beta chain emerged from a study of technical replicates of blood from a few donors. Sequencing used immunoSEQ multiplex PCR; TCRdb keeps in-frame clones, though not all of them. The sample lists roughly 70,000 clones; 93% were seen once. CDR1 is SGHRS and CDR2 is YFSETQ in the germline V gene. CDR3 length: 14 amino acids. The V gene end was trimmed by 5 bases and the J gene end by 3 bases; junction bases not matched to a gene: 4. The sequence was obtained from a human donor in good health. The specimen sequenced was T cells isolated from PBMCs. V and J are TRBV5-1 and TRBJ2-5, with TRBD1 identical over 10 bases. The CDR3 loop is CASRDGTGEETQYF. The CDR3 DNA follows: TGCGCCAGCAGGGATGGGACAGGGGAAGAGACCCAGTACTTC.